This T cell receptor (beta chain) appears in the sequencing data of a study of CD8 T cells in ankylosing spondylitis. Germline values: CDR1 SQVTM, CDR2 ANQGSEA. The germline V and J ends were trimmed by 4 bases and 2 bases, with 11 bases remaining between them. This CDR3 region has 13 residues. This clonotype was detected ten times or more. Antigen specificity is unknown. Each TCR beta library was made by quantitative 5'-RACE that incorporated molecular barcodes. TCRdb reprocessed the 5' RACE reads with MiXCR, giving one entry per CDR3 protein. The sample carries some 800,000 distinct CDR3 sequences, about an eighth recorded once. Study conclusions and caveats: As for the disease-linked clones, they showed a CD8+ phenotype and occurred at relatively low frequencies in peripheral blood. Made up of about eight highly homologous variants, a TCR beta motif appeared characteristic of ankylosing spondylitis blood. In the blood and synovial fluid of reactive arthritis, some motif variants had been previously reported.

Sequences were obtained from blood, either unsorted or a sorted T cell fraction (not recorded which). This receptor was identified in a male donor with ankylosing spondylitis. This sequence joins TRBV29-1 and TRBJ2-5; unclear D gene. CDR3 in DNA: TGCAGCGTTGGTCTGCAGATGCAAGAGACCCAGTACTTC. This translates into CSVGLQMQETQYF.